What follows describes a single T cell receptor beta chain. This clone was recorded a few times. What antigen it recognizes has not been identified. No much larger clone is present one base from it, and per-base qualities are unavailable. The time point label corresponds to: pretreatment tumor sample. A total of roughly 31 patients with locally advanced or metastatic urothelial carcinoma, treated at Memorial Sloan Kettering on a trial protocol, made up the cohort. All tumor tissue used for sequencing was obtained before atezolizumab dosing. The Qiagen DNeasy Blood extraction kit was used to purify genomic DNA from total PBMCs and from tumor samples. Synthetic TCR analog templates were spiked into each PCR to estimate absolute template abundance from read counts. In FFPE tumors, housekeeping genes were amplified and quantified to estimate usable DNA and calculate T cell fraction. Using the immunoSEQ assay, TCRbeta CDR3 regions were amplified from genomic DNA with bias-controlled V and J gene primers. Sequencing of rearranged TCRbeta segments was done at approximately 20X coverage. The authors' pipeline ran thus. Sequencing errors were corrected by clustering, and CDR3s were annotated against IMGT so that V, D and J genes could be assigned. Out-of-frame and stop-codon sequences were excluded, and only productive TCRbeta rearrangements were used in downstream analyses. Clonality was computed as one minus Shannon entropy normalized by the log of the number of unique productive sequences. Fisher's exact test with Benjamini-Hochberg correction, using a cutoff of adjusted p below 0.01, was how clones that differed between time points or between blood and tumor were identified. In TCRdb, the immuneACCESS table is reduced to in-frame sequences with V and J assigned. These tables do not hold every clone; where another copy was compared, an unresolved V gene accounts for under half, and the others remain unexplained. V and J calls and clone size are given by that table; D and trimming were obtained from the DNA. The sample records about 2,500 clones, around 35% of which are singletons. Over 15% of the sample lies in the top ten.

The data belong to a study of PD-L1 blockade in urothelial cancer (dated by TCRdb to between 2016 and 2019). General notes on the study: Therapy was started at some point between 2012 and 2014 for all patients, and atezolizumab 1,200 mg was administered intravenously every 3 weeks. Twenty-five of 29 patients were males with bladder-origin urothelial cancer, and about 65% of the roughly 30 reported a prior smoking history. Patients had an ECOG performance status of 0 or 1 and had received between 0 and 3 prior chemotherapy regimens. Tumor samples gave a median of roughly 1,400 T cells and 1,086 unique TCRs, with a median clonality of approximately 0.09 and T cell proportion of about 0.098. The study was an exploratory multi-omic analysis of somatic, immune and clinical correlates of response to PD-L1 blockade with atezolizumab in urothelial cancer. Pretreatment tumor samples and matched peripheral blood, collected serially before and after atezolizumab treatment, underwent TCR sequencing. Durable clinical benefit was defined as progression-free survival longer than 6 months, and TCR features were also tested against progression-free and overall survival. Whole exome sequencing and RNA sequencing of pretreatment tumors were performed alongside TCR sequencing in the same patients. Nine patients achieved durable clinical benefit and about 22 did not. Twenty-nine patients had pretreatment blood TCR-seq, 24 had at least one posttreatment blood collection, and 24 had tumor TCR-seq. Five patients were excluded from tumor TCR analyses because tumors from two patients failed quality control and tumor was unavailable for three patients. The investigation overall reported the following: A higher proportion of tumor-infiltrating T lymphocytes was found in patients with durable benefit (n ≈ 22, Mann-Whitney p = 0.047). Because the sample size was small (n ≈ 28) and many of the analyses were exploratory, the results are meant to be hypothesis-generating. Among patients with durable benefit, tumor-associated TCR clones showed greater expansion in peripheral blood 3 weeks after treatment started (n = 22, p = 0.022). The tumor samples were FFPE and were not collected immediately before treatment, and because only one sample per patient was used, heterogeneity may have been missed.

The germline V gene gives CDR1 as SGHVS and CDR2 as FNYEAQ. The CDR3 holds 15 amino acids from the cysteine to the phenylalanine. Solely the CDR3 DNA is kept, with 45 bases framed from the first base. Trimming costs V 6 bases and J 0 bases, and their ends lie 12 bases apart. The TCR comes from a man aged 60-69 years with urothelial cancer. The input for sequencing was tumor tissue, taken before atezolizumab (anti-PD-L1) treatment. Recombination connected TRBV7-6 to TRBJ1-5; matching of 5 bases hints at TRBD1 as the D gene. The encoded CDR3 is CASRRTPYSNQPQHF. At the DNA level, the sequence is TGTGCCAGCAGACGGACACCTTATAGCAATCAGCCCCAGCATTTT.